These 32 T cell receptor beta chains originate from one sample sequenced in a study of blood T cell repertoires in COVID-19. Assay: immunoSEQ multiplex PCR; the TCRdb copy retains only in-frame clones and omits some. The sample lists 30,000 to 35,000 clones, roughly 80% occurring once. The material sequenced was peripheral blood. The receptors originated from a woman aged 60-70 years with acute or convalescent COVID-19.

V gene TRBV18 combines with J gene TRBJ1-3, with 12 bases fitting TRBD1. The length of the CDR3 is 15 residues. CDR1 and CDR2 from the germline V gene are KGHSH and LQKENI. Trimming at V came to 1 base and at J to 8 bases, leaving 3 bases not matched to a gene. The CDR3 sequence is CASSPRDRGQDTIYF. The CDR3 DNA reads TGTGCCAGCTCACCACGGGACAGGGGGCAGGACACCATATATTTT.

The V call is TRBV5-1, the J call TRBJ2-1; TRBD2 matches 9 bases. With 0 bases clipped from V and 7 bases from J, the junction kept 17 bases outside the gene matches. CDR3 length: 19 amino acids. Germline CDR1 reads SGHRS; CDR2 reads YFSETQ. The CDR3 DNA follows: TGCGCCAGCAGCTTGGTGGGCAGGACCCTAGCGGGGAAGGGGAATGAGCAGTTCTTC. Amino acids: CASSLVGRTLAGKGNEQFF. Based on the CDR3 plus reference TRBV5-1 and TRBJ2-1, the full variable domain is KAGVTQTPRYLIKTRGQQVTLSCSPISGHRSVSWYQQTPGQGLQFLFEYFSETQRNKGNFPGRFSGRQFSNSRSEMNVSTLELGDSALYLCASSLVGRTLAGKGNEQFFGPGTRLTVL.

This chain joins TRBV11-2 and TRBJ2-5; 8 bases match TRBD2. With 2 bases clipped from V and 5 bases from J, the junction kept 10 bases outside the gene matches. The CDR3 length is 16 residues. The V gene's germline CDR1 is SGHAT and CDR2 FQNNGV. The CDR3: CASSLPAGAAGETQYF. The CDR3 DNA follows: TGTGCCAGCAGCTTACCAGCGGGGGCCGCGGGGGAGACCCAGTACTTC.

The gene calls are TRBV7-2 and TRBJ2-1, with 7 positions matching TRBD2. Trimming took 1 base from V and 8 from J; bases not matched to a gene: 2. The germline V gene has CDR1 SGHTA and CDR2 FQGNSA. The CDR3 has 13 amino acids. CDR3 DNA: TGTGCCAGCAGCTTAGAGAGCGGGGATGAGCAGTTCTTC. Its translation: CASSLESGDEQFF.

This chain uses TRBV7-2 with TRBJ1-1; D may be TRBD1 (5 bases). CDR3 length equals 15 residues. Trimming pared 2 bases from V and 4 bases from J, leaving 14 bases between. Germline assignment: CDR1 SGHTA and CDR2 FQGNSA. The CDR3: CASSLRGGAVTEAFF. The CDR3 DNA reads as TGTGCCAGCAGCTTAAGAGGTGGGGCAGTCACTGAAGCTTTCTTT.

This chain connects TRBV6-5 to TRBJ2-3; TRBD2 agrees at 7 bases. Germline CDR1 reads MNHEY; CDR2 reads SVGAGI. The CDR3 consists of 15 residues. V dropped 6 bases and J dropped 2; count of bases not matched to a gene: 8. CDR3 in amino acids: CASSVGRGDTDTQYF. Written as DNA, the CDR3 is TGTGCCAGCAGCGTAGGCCGGGGGGACACAGATACGCAGTATTTT.

This clone has a single count. The chain combines TRBV5-1 with TRBJ2-5; D is ambiguous. The ends were cut back, 2 bases at V and 2 bases at J, with 10 bases in the middle. The CDR3 contains 14 residues. Germline CDR1 and CDR2: SGHRS and YFSETQ. CDR3 DNA: TGCGCCAGCAGCTTTAGTCAGACTCAAGAGACCCAGTACTTC. It is translated as CASSFSQTQETQYF.

This sequence joins TRBV19 and TRBJ1-4; D not resolved. This CDR3 has 13 amino acids. Germline V gives CDR1 LNHDA, CDR2 SQIVND (reference sequence). Trimming shortened V by 2 bases and J by 8 bases, and 9 bases separated the two germline ends. The DNA of the CDR3 is TGTGCCAGTAGTATAACTGATTTCGAAAAACTGTTTTTT. This sequence encodes CASSITDFEKLFF.

The V and J genes are TRBV18 and TRBJ1-6; 9 nucleotides align to TRBD1. Germline V lookup: CDR1 KGHSH, CDR2 LQKENI. The CDR3 runs to 14 residues. V shed 8 bases, J shed 7 bases, and the junction held 6 bases outside the gene matches. The CDR3 coding sequence is TGTGCCAGCGGCCGACAGGGGGGAAATTCACCCCTCCACTTT. Translated, it gives CASGRQGGNSPLHF.

The chain links TRBV6-6 to TRBJ1-1, with 7 bases fitting TRBD1. Germline V lookup: CDR1 MNHNY, CDR2 SVGAGI (reference sequence). This CDR3 region has 16 residues. The V segment lost 7 bases and the J segment 5 bases; nucleotides outside the gene matches: 16. The CDR3 nucleotides are TGTGCCAGCAATACTTATTTTTACAGGGGAGAGACTGAAGCTTTCTTT. This codes for CASNTYFYRGETEAFF.

The sample holds one count of this clone. The chain is built from TRBV7-7 and TRBJ2-7; the match to TRBD1 covers 7 bases. J gave up 0 bases and V 6 bases, and 5 bases lay outside the gene matches. The CDR3 has 14 amino acids. CDR1 and CDR2 from the germline V gene are SSHAT and FNYEAQ (reference sequence). The CDR3 loop reads CASSYAGGSYEQYF. The DNA for the CDR3 is TGTGCCAGCAGTTATGCAGGGGGCTCCTACGAGCAGTACTTC.

CDR3 sequence: CASSIVGQGGDEQYF. CDR3 DNA: TGTGCCAGTAGTATAGTGGGACAGGGAGGTGACGAGCAGTACTTC. The chain joins TRBV19 to TRBJ2-7; 9 positions agree with TRBD1. Germline V gene sequence: CDR1 LNHDA, CDR2 SQIVND (reference sequence). CDR3 length equals 15 residues. After removal of 1 base from V and 5 bases from J, the junction contained 6 bases not matched to a gene. The full variable domain, rest sourced from reference TRBV19 and TRBJ2-7, is DGGITQSPKYLFRKEGQNVTLSCEQNLNHDAMYWYRQDPGQGLRLIYYSQIVNDFQKGDIAEGYSVSREKKESFPLTVTSAQKNPTAFYLCASSIVGQGGDEQYFGPGTRLTVT.

The V call is TRBV29-1, the J call TRBJ2-1, with TRBD1 matching 7 bases. Germline V gene sequence: CDR1 SQVTM, CDR2 ANQGSEA. The J segment lost 6 bases and the V segment lost 7 bases, leaving 6 bases of the junction unmatched. The length of the CDR3 is 12 residues. CDR3 DNA sequence: TGCAGCGCCACGGGACAGATCAATGAGCAGTTCTTC. This encodes CSATGQINEQFF.

The chain links TRBV7-9 to TRBJ1-1; 7 bases fit TRBD1. CDR3 length: 15 amino acids. The ends lost 2 bases at V and 1 base at J; junction bases unmatched: 4. CDR1 is SEHNR, CDR2 FQNEAQ, per germline (reference sequence). The CDR3 region has the DNA TGTGCCAGCAGCTTATTGGGGACAGCGAACACTGAAGCTTTCTTT. This encodes CASSLLGTANTEAFF.

The rearrangement joins TRBV19 to TRBJ2-6, with 7 bases aligning to TRBD1. V gave up 4 bases and J gave up 2 bases; unmatched junction bases: 5. There are 16 residues in the CDR3. Germline CDR1 LNHDA, CDR2 SQIVND (reference sequence). The CDR3 DNA sequence: TGTGCCAGTAGTAAAAATCAGGGGGCTGGGGCCAACGTCCTGACTTTC. It translates to CASSKNQGAGANVLTF.

A single count supports this clone. The chain combines TRBV11-2 with TRBJ2-1; D is unresolved. The CDR3 totals 12 residues. In germline, CDR1 is SGHAT, CDR2 FQNNGV. V was pared by 10 bases and J by 5 bases, with 12 bases between. CDR3 DNA: TGTGCCACCGGTCTCCCGAACAATGAGCAGTTCTTC. It encodes CATGLPNNEQFF. Full variable domain (rest looked up from reference TRBV11-2 and TRBJ2-1): EAGVAQSPRYKIIEKRQSVAFWCNPISGHATLYWYQQILGQGPKLLIQFQNNGVVDDSQLPKDRFSAERLKGVDSTLKIQPAKLEDSAVYLCATGLPNNEQFFGPGTRLTVL.

CDR3 nucleotides: TGTGCCAGCAGTGAGAGGGTCAATGAGCAGTTCTTC. Amino acids: CASSERVNEQFF. The chain uses TRBV6-1 and TRBJ2-1; maybe TRBD2 (5 bases). This CDR3 contains 12 residues. CDR1 and CDR2 (germline): MNHNS, SASEGT. V was clipped by 3 bases and J by 6 bases, with 6 bases between them.

This sequence joins TRBV19 and TRBJ2-7; a possible D gene is TRBD2 (6 bases). The germline V gene has CDR1 LNHDA and CDR2 SQIVND (reference sequence). This CDR3 has 15 residues. Trimming removed 4 bases from V and 2 bases from J, with 15 bases in between. The CDR3 DNA sequence: TGTGCCAGTAGTACCACGGGGGTCCAGGCCTACGAGCAGTACTTC. Its translation: CASSTTGVQAYEQYF.

This clone has only one observation. The J gene is TRBJ2-7, the V gene TRBV3-1 (or the pseudogene TRBV3-2); D is ambiguous. Germline V gene lookup returns CDR1 LGHDT and CDR2 YNNKEL (reference sequence). The CDR3 length is 12 residues. V dropped 1 base and J dropped 2 bases, with 3 bases sitting between them. The CDR3 DNA is TGTGCCAGCAGCCAAGCCACCTACGAGCAGTACTTC. Amino acids: CASSQATYEQYF.

The chain combines TRBV6-5 with TRBJ2-7, with TRBD2 matching 8 bases. CDR3 size: 14 residues. Germline CDR1 MNHEY, CDR2 SVGAGI. Trimming took 3 bases from V and 4 from J; bases not matched to a gene: 5. This CDR3 reads CASSYQSGGYEQYF. In DNA form, the CDR3 reads TGTGCCAGCAGTTATCAGAGCGGGGGATACGAGCAGTACTTC.

The chain is built from TRBV10-2 and TRBJ1-6; 7 bases fit TRBD1. The CDR3 runs 15 residues. CDR1 and CDR2 (germline): WSHSY, SAAADI. The V gene end was trimmed by 10 bases and the J gene end by 7 bases; junction bases not matched to a gene: 13. The CDR3 bases are TGCGCCACCGCGGACAGGCAGCGAGGAAATTCACCCCTCCACTTT. This gives the protein CATADRQRGNSPLHF.

This chain joins TRBV7-2 and TRBJ2-2, with D maybe TRBD2 (6 bases). Germline V CDR1 and CDR2: SGHTA, FQGNSA. The V end lost 7 bases, the J end lost 6 bases, and 15 bases lay between the germline ends. The CDR3 is 14 amino acids. The CDR3 loop is CASTPGTGAGELFF. CDR3 DNA sequence: TGTGCCAGCACCCCAGGGACTGGTGCCGGGGAGCTGTTTTTT.

The V and J genes are TRBV21-1 and TRBJ1-2. TRBV21-1 is a pseudogene. The CDR3 consists of 17 residues. In DNA form, the CDR3 reads TGTGCCAGCAGCAAAGCGGTAGTCTCTAGGCATAACTATGGCTACACCTTC. Its translation: CASSKAVVSRHNYGYTF.

This chain joins TRBV4-2 and TRBJ1-2; 7 bases fit TRBD1. The junction had 10 bases not matched to a gene; V was cut back by 4 bases and J by 2 bases. CDR3 length: 16 residues. Per the germline V gene, CDR1 is LGHNA and CDR2 is YNFKEQ. This CDR3 is CASSPQIGGLNYGYTF. DNA of the CDR3: TGTGCCAGCAGCCCCCAAATAGGGGGCCTAAACTATGGCTACACCTTC.

CDR3 in DNA: TGTGCCAGCAGCTTAGTTCGGGGTCCCAAGTTTTTT. It specifies CASSLVRGPKFF. This rearrangement joins TRBV7-9 to TRBJ1-4; D is unclear. Trimming shortened V by 1 base and J by 16 bases, and 13 bases separated the two germline ends. The CDR3 runs to 12 residues. Germline CDR1 reads SEHNR; CDR2 reads FQNEAQ (reference sequence).

The chain uses TRBV30 and TRBJ2-7; D gene unclear. In germline, CDR1 is GTSNPN, CDR2 SVGIG (reference sequence). The CDR3 sequence is 12 residues long. The V end was cut by 0 bases, the J end by 5 bases, with 8 bases between. This chain's CDR3 is CAWSVLTDEQYF. CDR3 DNA: TGTGCCTGGAGTGTACTTACGGACGAGCAGTACTTC.

The chain links TRBV27 to TRBJ2-5; possible D gene TRBD1, 6 bases. Germline V gene lookup returns CDR1 MNHEY and CDR2 SMNVEV (reference sequence). This CDR3 is 16 amino acids long. V was pared by 11 bases and J by 5 bases, with 27 bases between. CDR3 nucleotides: TGTGCCGCCCCGGACAGAAACCTTCTTCCCGGGGAGACCCAGTACTTC. Amino acid sequence: CAAPDRNLLPGETQYF.

This chain links TRBV3-1 (or the pseudogene TRBV3-2) with TRBJ2-7, with a tentative D call TRBD1 (6 bases). The CDR3 is 15 amino acids. Trimming took 4 bases from V and 6 from J, leaving 19 bases between them. In germline, CDR1 is LGHDT, CDR2 YNNKEL (reference sequence). Here the CDR3 reads CASSPLDSHSSEQYF. The CDR3 coding sequence is TGTGCCAGCAGCCCTCTGGACAGCCATTCCAGCGAGCAGTACTTC.

The rearrangement joins TRBV18 to TRBJ2-2; 7 bases map to TRBD1. The length of the CDR3 is 15 residues. Trimming at V came to 4 bases and at J to 1 base, leaving 3 bases not matched to a gene. Germline values: CDR1 KGHSH, CDR2 LQKENI. The CDR3 reads CASSLGTENTGELFF. The CDR3 bases are TGTGCCAGCTCACTCGGGACAGAGAACACCGGGGAGCTGTTTTTT.

Points on this clone: Sequence at one end of the junction differs from germline and may be a read error. The chain carries TRBV7-9 and TRBJ2-7, with D hard to call. The CDR3 extends over 12 amino acids. The germline V gene has CDR1 SEHNR and CDR2 FQNEAQ (reference sequence). CDR3 nucleotide sequence: TGTGCCAGCAGCTTAGAGGCAGCCCCGGGTAGATTC. Residues: CASSLEAAPGRF.

This sequence joins TRBV3-1 (or the pseudogene TRBV3-2) and TRBJ1-1; D may be TRBD1 (5 bases). Germline assignment: CDR1 LGHDT and CDR2 YNNKEL (reference sequence). V gave up 6 bases and J gave up 0 bases, with 11 bases separating them. This CDR3 has 14 residues. In DNA form, the CDR3 reads TGTGCCAGCAGGGGATGGGGCCTGAACACTGAAGCTTTCTTT. This sequence encodes CASRGWGLNTEAFF.

The rearrangement joins TRBV6-5 to TRBJ2-7; 9 nucleotides align to TRBD2. Germline loops: CDR1 MNHEY, CDR2 SVGAGI. V lost 2 bases to trimming and J lost 3 bases; unmatched junction nucleotides: 5. This CDR3 comprises 15 residues. In nucleotides, the CDR3 is TGTGCCAGCAGTTACGGAGCGGGGGGCGGCTACGAGCAGTACTTC. Encoded protein: CASSYGAGGGYEQYF.